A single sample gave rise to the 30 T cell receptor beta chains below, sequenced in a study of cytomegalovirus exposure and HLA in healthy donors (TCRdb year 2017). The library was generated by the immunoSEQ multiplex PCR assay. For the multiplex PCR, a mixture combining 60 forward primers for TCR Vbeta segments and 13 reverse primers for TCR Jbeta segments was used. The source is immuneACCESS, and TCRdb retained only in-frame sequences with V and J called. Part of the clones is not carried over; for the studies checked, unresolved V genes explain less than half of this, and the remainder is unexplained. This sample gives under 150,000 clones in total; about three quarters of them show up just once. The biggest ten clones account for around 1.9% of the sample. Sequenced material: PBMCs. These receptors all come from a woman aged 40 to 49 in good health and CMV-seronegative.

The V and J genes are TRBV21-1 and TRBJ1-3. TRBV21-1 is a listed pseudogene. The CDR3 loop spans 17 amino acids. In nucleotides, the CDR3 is TGTGCCAGCAGCAAAGCCGGGAGGCCAAGCTCTGGAAACACCATATATTTT. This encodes CASSKAGRPSSGNTIYF.

The CDR3 bases are TGTGCAAGTCGCCCAATCACCCATGACAGGAGGGACAGGGTTGGCAATCAGCCCCAGCATTTT. Amino acid sequence: CASRPITHDRRDRVGNQPQHF. The chain recombines TRBV12-2 with TRBJ1-5; the table's D call TRBD1 went unverified against the DNA. TRBV12-2 is a pseudogene locus. The CDR3 sequence is 21 residues long.

This chain's CDR3 is CATRETGASSYEQYF. CDR3 DNA sequence: TGTGCCACCAGAGAAACAGGGGCGAGCTCCTACGAGCAGTACTTC. The chain links TRBV15 to TRBJ2-7; 7 nucleotides line up with TRBD1. The CDR3 has 15 amino acids. The junction had 8 bases not matched to a gene; V was cut back by 6 bases and J by 0 bases. Germline V gives CDR1 LNHNV, CDR2 YYDKDF (reference sequence).

The CDR3 sequence is CASSPLDRVTEAFF. The CDR3 DNA follows: TGCGCCAGCAGCCCGCTGGACAGGGTAACTGAAGCTTTCTTT. The J gene is TRBJ1-1, the V gene TRBV5-1, with TRBD1 matching over 8 bases. The CDR3 extends over 14 amino acids. V lost 4 bases, J lost 5 bases, and 7 bases stayed unmatched. Germline V gene lookup returns CDR1 SGHRS and CDR2 YFSETQ.

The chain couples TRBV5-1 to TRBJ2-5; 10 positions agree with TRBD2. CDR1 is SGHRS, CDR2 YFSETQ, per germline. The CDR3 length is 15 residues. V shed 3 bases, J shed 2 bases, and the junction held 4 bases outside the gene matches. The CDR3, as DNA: TGCGCCAGCAGCTCGGCACTAGCGGGGCAAGAGACCCAGTACTTC. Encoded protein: CASSSALAGQETQYF.

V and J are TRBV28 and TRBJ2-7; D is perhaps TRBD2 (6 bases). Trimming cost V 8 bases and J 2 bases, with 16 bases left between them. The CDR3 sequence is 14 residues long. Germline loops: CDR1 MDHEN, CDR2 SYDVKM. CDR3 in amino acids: CASGTGLTAYEQYF. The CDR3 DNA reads TGTGCCAGCGGGACCGGACTAACGGCCTACGAGCAGTACTTC.

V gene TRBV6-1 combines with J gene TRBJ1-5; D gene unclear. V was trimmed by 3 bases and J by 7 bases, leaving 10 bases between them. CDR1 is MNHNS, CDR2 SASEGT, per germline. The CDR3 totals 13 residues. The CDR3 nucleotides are TGTGCCAGCAGTGAGGAGGGAAACCAGCCCCAGCATTTT. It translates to CASSEEGNQPQHF.

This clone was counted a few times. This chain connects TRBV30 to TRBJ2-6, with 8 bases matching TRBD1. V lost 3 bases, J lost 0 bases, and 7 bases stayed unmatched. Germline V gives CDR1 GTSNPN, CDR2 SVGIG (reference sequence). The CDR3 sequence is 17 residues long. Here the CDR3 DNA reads TGTGCCTGGAGCCGGGACAGGTCCAGCTCTGGGGCCAACGTCCTGACTTTC. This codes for CAWSRDRSSSGANVLTF.

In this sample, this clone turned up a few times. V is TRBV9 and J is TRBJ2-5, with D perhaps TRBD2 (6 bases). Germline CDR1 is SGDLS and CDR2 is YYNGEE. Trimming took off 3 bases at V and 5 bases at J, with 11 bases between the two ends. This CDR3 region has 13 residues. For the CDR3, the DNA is TGTGCCAGCAGCGACGGGGGTGGGGAGACCCAGTACTTC. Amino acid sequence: CASSDGGGETQYF. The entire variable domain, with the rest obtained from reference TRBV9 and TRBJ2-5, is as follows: DSGVTQTPKHLITATGQRVTLRCSPRSGDLSVYWYQQSLDQGLQFLIQYYNGEERAKGNILERFSAQQFPDLHSELNLSSLELGDSALYFCASSDGGGETQYFGPGTRLLVL.

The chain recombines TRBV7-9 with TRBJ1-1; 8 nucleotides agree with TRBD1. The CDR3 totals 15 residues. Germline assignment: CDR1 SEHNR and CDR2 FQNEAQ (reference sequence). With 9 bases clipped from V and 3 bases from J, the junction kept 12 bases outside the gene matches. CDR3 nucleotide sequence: TGTGCCAGTACTTATTTCGGACAGGGAGACACTGAAGCTTTCTTT. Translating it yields CASTYFGQGDTEAFF.

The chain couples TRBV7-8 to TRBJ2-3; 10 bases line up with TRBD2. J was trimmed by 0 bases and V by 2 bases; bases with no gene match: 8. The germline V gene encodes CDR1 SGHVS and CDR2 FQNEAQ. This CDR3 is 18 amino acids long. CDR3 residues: CASSLKRGGSSSTDTQYF. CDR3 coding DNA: TGTGCCAGCAGCTTAAAGCGGGGGGGCTCGTCTAGCACAGATACGCAGTATTTT.

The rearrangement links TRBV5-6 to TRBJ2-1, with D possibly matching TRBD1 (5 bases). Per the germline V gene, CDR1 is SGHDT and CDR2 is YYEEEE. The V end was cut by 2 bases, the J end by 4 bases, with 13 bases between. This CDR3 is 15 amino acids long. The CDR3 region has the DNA TGTGCCAGCAGCTTCAGGGATAGATTATACAATGAGCAGTTCTTC. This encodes CASSFRDRLYNEQFF.

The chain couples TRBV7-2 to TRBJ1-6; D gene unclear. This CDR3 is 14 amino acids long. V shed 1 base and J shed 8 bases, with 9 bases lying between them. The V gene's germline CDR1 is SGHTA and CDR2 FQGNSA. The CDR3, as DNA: TGTGCCAGCAGCTTAGACCCTGCGGATTCACCCCTCCACTTT. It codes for CASSLDPADSPLHF.

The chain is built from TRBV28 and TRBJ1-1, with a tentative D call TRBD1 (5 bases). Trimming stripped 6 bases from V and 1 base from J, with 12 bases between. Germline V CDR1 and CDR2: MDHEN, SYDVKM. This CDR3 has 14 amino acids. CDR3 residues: CASRSPTGNTEAFF. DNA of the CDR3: TGTGCCAGCAGATCCCCTACAGGGAACACTGAAGCTTTCTTT.

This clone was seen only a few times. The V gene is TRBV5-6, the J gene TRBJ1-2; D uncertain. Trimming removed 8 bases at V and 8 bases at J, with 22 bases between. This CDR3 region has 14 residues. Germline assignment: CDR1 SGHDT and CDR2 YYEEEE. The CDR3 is CASAGMALRGGYTF. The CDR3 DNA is TGTGCCAGTGCCGGGATGGCCTTACGGGGAGGCTACACCTTC. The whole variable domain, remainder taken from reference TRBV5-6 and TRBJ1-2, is DAGVTQSPTHLIKTRGQQVTLRCSPKSGHDTVSWYQQALGQGPQFIFQYYEEEERQRGNFPDRFSGHQFPNYSSELNVNALLLGDSALYLCASAGMALRGGYTFGSGTRLTVV.

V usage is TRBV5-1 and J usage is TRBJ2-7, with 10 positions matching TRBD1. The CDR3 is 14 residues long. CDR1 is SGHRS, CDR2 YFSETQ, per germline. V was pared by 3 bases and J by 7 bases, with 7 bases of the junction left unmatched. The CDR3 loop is CASSSRQGAVEQYF. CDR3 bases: TGCGCCAGCAGCTCCAGACAGGGGGCAGTAGAGCAGTACTTC.

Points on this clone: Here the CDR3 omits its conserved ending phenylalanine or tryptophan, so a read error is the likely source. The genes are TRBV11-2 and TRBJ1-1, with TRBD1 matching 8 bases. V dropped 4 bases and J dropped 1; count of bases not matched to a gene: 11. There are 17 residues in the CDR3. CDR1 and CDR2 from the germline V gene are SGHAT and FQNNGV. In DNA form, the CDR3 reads TGTGCCAGCAGCTCTCTACAGGGGGTAAGGTCGAACACTGAAGCTTTCCTT. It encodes CASSSLQGVRSNTEAFL.

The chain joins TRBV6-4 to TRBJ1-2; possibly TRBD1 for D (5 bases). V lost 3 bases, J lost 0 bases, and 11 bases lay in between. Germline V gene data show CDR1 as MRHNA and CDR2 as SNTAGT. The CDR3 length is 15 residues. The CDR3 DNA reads TGTGCCAGCAGTGAAGTTGAAGGGGCTAACTATGGCTACACCTTC. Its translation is CASSEVEGANYGYTF.

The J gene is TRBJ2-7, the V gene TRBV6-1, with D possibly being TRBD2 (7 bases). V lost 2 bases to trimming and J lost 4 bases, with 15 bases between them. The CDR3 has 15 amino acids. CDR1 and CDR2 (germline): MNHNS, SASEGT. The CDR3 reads CASSESEGGPYEQYF. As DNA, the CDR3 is TGTGCCAGCAGTGAATCAGAGGGGGGGCCTTACGAGCAGTACTTC.

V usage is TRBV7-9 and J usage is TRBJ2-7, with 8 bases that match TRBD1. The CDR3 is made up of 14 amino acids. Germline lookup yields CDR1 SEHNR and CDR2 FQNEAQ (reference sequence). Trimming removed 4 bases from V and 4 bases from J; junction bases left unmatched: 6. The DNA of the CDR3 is TGTGCCAGCAGCTCCCGGGACAGGTCGTACGAGCAGTACTTC. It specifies CASSSRDRSYEQYF.

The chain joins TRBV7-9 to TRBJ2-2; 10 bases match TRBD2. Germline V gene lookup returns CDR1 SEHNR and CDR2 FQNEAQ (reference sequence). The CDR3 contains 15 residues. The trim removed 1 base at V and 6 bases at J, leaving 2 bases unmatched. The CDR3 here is CASSLVGTSAGELFF. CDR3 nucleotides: TGTGCCAGCAGCTTAGTGGGGACTAGCGCCGGGGAGCTGTTTTTT.

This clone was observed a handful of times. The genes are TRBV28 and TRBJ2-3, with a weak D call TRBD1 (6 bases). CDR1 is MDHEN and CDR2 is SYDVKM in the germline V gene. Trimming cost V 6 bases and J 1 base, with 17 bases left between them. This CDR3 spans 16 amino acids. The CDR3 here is CASSLSQTGGTDTQYF. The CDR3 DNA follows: TGTGCCAGCAGCCTTTCCCAGACAGGAGGCACAGATACGCAGTATTTT.

CDR3 in DNA: TGTGCCAGCAGCCAGGGCCCTCTCCTTGATGAAAAACTGTTTTTT. It codes for CASSQGPLLDEKLFF. This chain uses TRBV7-9 with TRBJ1-4; D may be TRBD1 (5 bases). The CDR3 consists of 15 residues. Per the germline V gene, CDR1 is SEHNR and CDR2 is FQNEAQ (reference sequence). Trimming took 5 bases from V and 6 from J, leaving 16 bases between them.

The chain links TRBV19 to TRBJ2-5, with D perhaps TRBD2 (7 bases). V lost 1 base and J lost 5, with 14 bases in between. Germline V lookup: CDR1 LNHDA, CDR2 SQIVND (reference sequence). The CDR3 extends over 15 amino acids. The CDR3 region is CASSIVGGRRETQYF. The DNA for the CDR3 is TGTGCCAGTAGTATAGTGGGGGGGCGACGGGAGACCCAGTACTTC. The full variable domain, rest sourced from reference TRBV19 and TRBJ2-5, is DGGITQSPKYLFRKEGQNVTLSCEQNLNHDAMYWYRQDPGQGLRLIYYSQIVNDFQKGDIAEGYSVSREKKESFPLTVTSAQKNPTAFYLCASSIVGGRRETQYFGPGTRLLVL.

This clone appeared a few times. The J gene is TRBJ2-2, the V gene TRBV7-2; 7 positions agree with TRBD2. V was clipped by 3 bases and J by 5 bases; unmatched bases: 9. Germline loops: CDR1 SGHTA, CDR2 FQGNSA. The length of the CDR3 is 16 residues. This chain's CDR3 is CASSFRPGGSTGELFF. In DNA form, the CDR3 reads TGTGCCAGCAGCTTTAGGCCCGGGGGGAGTACCGGGGAGCTGTTTTTT.

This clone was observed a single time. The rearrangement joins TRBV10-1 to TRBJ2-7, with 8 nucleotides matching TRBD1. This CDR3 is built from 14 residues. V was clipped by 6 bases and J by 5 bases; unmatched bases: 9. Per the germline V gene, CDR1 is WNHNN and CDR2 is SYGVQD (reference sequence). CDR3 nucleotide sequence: TGCGCCAGCAGCGACTTTGGACAGGGAAACGAGCAGTACTTC. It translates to CASSDFGQGNEQYF.

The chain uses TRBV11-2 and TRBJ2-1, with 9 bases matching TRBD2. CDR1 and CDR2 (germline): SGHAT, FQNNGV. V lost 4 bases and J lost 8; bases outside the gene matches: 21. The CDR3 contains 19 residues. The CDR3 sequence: CASSSPLGSGSEGRDEQFF. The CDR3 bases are TGTGCCAGCAGCTCCCCCCTGGGTAGCGGGAGTGAGGGACGGGATGAGCAGTTCTTC.

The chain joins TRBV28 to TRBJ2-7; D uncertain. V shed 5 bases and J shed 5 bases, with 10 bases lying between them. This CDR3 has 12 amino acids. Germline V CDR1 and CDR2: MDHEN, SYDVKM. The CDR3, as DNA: TGTGCCAGCAGTCTCTATTTGGACGAGCAGTACTTC. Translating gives CASSLYLDEQYF.

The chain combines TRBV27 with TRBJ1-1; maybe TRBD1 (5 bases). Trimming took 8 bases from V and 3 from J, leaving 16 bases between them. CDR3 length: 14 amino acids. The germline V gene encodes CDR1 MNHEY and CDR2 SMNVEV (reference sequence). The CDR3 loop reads CASSDIPRDTEAFF. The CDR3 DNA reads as TGTGCCAGCTCTGATATCCCCAGGGACACTGAAGCTTTCTTT.

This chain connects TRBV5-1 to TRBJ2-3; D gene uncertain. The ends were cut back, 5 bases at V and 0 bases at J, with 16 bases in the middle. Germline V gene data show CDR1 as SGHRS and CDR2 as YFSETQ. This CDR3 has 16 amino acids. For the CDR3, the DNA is TGCGCCAGCAGGGAAGGCCCAGCGCATAGCACAGATACGCAGTATTTT. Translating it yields CASREGPAHSTDTQYF.